Sequencing of this T cell receptor (beta chain) was carried out in a study of regulatory T cells in long-lasting Graves disease. Overall study context: With positive TSH receptor antibodies and over 5 years of antithyroid drugs, Graves' disease was considered persistent.

The time point here: persistent/refractory GD, antithyroid drugs over 5 years with positive TRAb. PBMC RNA served as the TCR library source. Germline lookup yields CDR1 MGHRA and CDR2 YSYEKL. V lost 3 bases, J lost 4 bases, and 11 bases stayed unmatched. CDR3 length equals 16 residues. In building TCR beta libraries, iRepertoire HTBI primers were used together with Arm-PCR of CDR3 regions. One entry per CDR3 protein results from TCRdb running MiXCR on the multiplex PCR reads. This table has 500,000 to 700,000 distinct CDR3 sequences, 25% to 30% appearing once. The starting material was peripheral blood mononuclear cells (PBMCs), obtained when the disease was refractory, from a patient treated with antithyroid drugs. The origin of this receptor is a female donor with Graves disease. The chain is built from TRBV4-1 and TRBJ1-1; 7 bases line up with TRBD1. The CDR3 DNA follows: TGCGCCAGCAGCCACCTGAAAACAGGGGTGGCCACTGAAGCTTTCTTT. It is translated as CASSHLKTGVATEAFF.